This T cell receptor beta chain is drawn from a study of shared clonotypes between healthy human individuals. Study-level results: Naive subsets tended to show greater estimated richness than memory subsets. Several donors shared approximately 5% of their naive CD4 clonotypes.

The CDR3 contains 13 residues. The germline V and J ends were trimmed by 3 bases and 5 bases, with 11 bases remaining between them. The germline CDR1 and CDR2 sequences are MNHEY and SMNVEV (reference sequence). At deep level, the assay was performed. DNA at around 210 ng, roughly 27,000 T cell genomes, went into sorted-subset replicate PCRs. Using immunoSEQ multiplex PCR, the repertoire was profiled, and TCRdb retains in-frame clones only, with some absent. The top ten clones hold roughly 1.5% of a sample with about 960,000 clones, around 80% of them seen once. Points on this clone: Its matching antigen is unknown.

This rearrangement joins TRBV27 to TRBJ2-7; D not certain. What was sequenced was memory CD4+ T cells sorted from blood. Specified subset: CD45RA-negative fraction. The clonotype comes from a man aged 18 to 30 in good health. This CDR3 reads CASSFLGKNEQYF. The CDR3 DNA sequence: TGTGCCAGCAGTTTCCTGGGGAAGAACGAGCAGTACTTC.